These T cell receptor beta chains were read from a single sample in a study of shared clonotypes between healthy human individuals. Profiled with immunoSEQ multiplex PCR; TCRdb holds only in-frame clones, not every one. The table records over a million clones, approximately 68% of them present only once. Sequencing was done on a sample of memory CD4+ T cells sorted from blood. These receptors originate from a man between 18 and 29 years old in good health. Each CDR3 is given with its conserved first and last residue. Fields, in order: V gene, clone size, D gene, J gene, CDR3 DNA, CDR3 protein. The D gene is left open where the match is weak. Clone size is not always given. Where it is, it says once, few, many or a class for expanded clones.

TRBV9	NA	NA	TRBJ2-1	TGTGCCAGCAGCGGACCCAGGGGAAGTGGGACCCACAATGAGCAGTTCTTC	CASSGPRGSGTHNEQFF
TRBV9	NA	NA	TRBJ2-5	TGTGCCAGCAGCCCCCGACTAGAAAATCAAGAGACCCAGTACTTC	CASSPRLENQETQYF
TRBV5-1	NA	NA	TRBJ2-7	TGCGCCAGCAAACCTGACCTTTCCTACGAGCAGTACTTC	CASKPDLSYEQYF
TRBV7-9	NA	TRBD2	TRBJ2-7	TGTGCCAGCAGCTTAGCGCTTGCGGGAGCCTACGAGCAGTACTTC	CASSLALAGAYEQYF
TRBV6-1	NA	TRBD1	TRBJ2-7	TGTGCCAGCACCCGGACAGGGGCGTCCTACGAGCAGTACTTC	CASTRTGASYEQYF
TRBV10-1	once	NA	TRBJ2-3	TGCGCCAGCAGTGAGAGGACGCCGAGGGATACGCAGTATTTT	CASSERTPRDTQYF
TRBV4-1	NA	NA	TRBJ1-2	TGCGCCAGCAGCTACGGACTGGGAGGCTACACCTTC	CASSYGLGGYTF
TRBV18	NA	NA	TRBJ2-2	TGTGCCAGCTCACCCGGATTAAACACCGGGGAGCTGTTTTTT	CASSPGLNTGELFF
TRBV19	NA	TRBD2	TRBJ2-1	TGTGCCAGTAGTATGAGGACTAGCGGGAGTTACAATGAGCAGTTCTTC	CASSMRTSGSYNEQFF
TRBV29-1	NA	TRBD2	TRBJ2-2	TGCAGCGTTGGGGCGGGGACTAGCGGGAGGGCCGCCGGGGAGCTGTTTTTT	CSVGAGTSGRAAGELFF
TRBV30	NA	TRBD2	TRBJ2-5	TGTGCCTGGAGGACGTTGAGGGAGGGCCACTTC	CAWRTLREGHF
TRBV10-1	NA	TRBD2	TRBJ2-7	TGCGCCAGCAGTGAAGCGGGACTAGCGGGGGCGGGGGAGCAGTACTTC	CASSEAGLAGAGEQYF
TRBV25-1	once	TRBD2	TRBJ2-3	TGTGCCATCGGGGGACTAGCGGGAGAGGTAGATACGCAGTATTTT	CAIGGLAGEVDTQYF
TRBV7-3	NA	TRBD2	TRBJ2-5	TGTGCCAGCAGCTTCGGGACTAGCGGAACTAAAGGGACCCAGTACTTC	CASSFGTSGTKGTQYF
TRBV2	few	NA	TRBJ2-5	TGTGCCAGCAGTGAAAGGGGGACTACCCAAGAGACCCAGTACTTC	CASSERGTTQETQYF
TRBV10-3	NA	NA	TRBJ1-2	TGTGCCATCAGCCGGGACGGCAAAATTTATGGCTACACCTTC	CAISRDGKIYGYTF
TRBV20-1	NA	NA	TRBJ2-5	TGCAGTGCTAGGGGCGGACAGACGCAGTACTTC	CSARGGQTQYF
TRBV5-4	NA	NA	TRBJ1-6	TGTGCCAGCAGCTCGAGCTCCTATAATTCACCCCTCCACTTT	CASSSSSYNSPLHF
TRBV5-1	NA	TRBD1	TRBJ1-1	TGCGCCAGCAGCAGACAGGGGCTGAACACTGAAGCTTTCTTT	CASSRQGLNTEAFF
TRBV7-2	NA	NA	TRBJ2-6	TGTGCCAGCAGCACCTCTGGGGCCAACGTCCTGACTTTC	CASSTSGANVLTF
TRBV5-4	NA	TRBD1	TRBJ1-6	TGTGCCAGCAGCTTCGATGTGACAGGGAGCGGATCACCCCTCCACTTT	CASSFDVTGSGSPLHF
TRBV7-8	few	NA	TRBJ2-5	TGTGCCAGCAGCTCCAATCAAGAGACCCAGTACTTC	CASSSNQETQYF
TRBV7-6	NA	NA	TRBJ2-7	TGTGCCAGCAGCTTAGCGGCTGGCAGGGCCTACGAGCAGTACTTC	CASSLAAGRAYEQYF
TRBV7-6	NA	NA	TRBJ1-2	TGTGCCAGCAGCCCGAACCCCCAGGGTGGCTACACCTTC	CASSPNPQGGYTF
TRBV7-7	NA	TRBD2	TRBJ2-1	TGTGCTAGCAGTACGGGACTAGCGAAGTACAATGAGCAGTTCTTC	CASSTGLAKYNEQFF
TRBV18	NA	TRBD1	TRBJ2-6	TGTGCCAGCTCGACAGGGGCGCTCAGCTCTGGGGCCAACGTCCTGACTTTC	CASSTGALSSGANVLTF
TRBV6-5	NA	NA	TRBJ2-6	TGTGCCAGCAGAGGCACCAGCTCTGGGGCCAACGTCCTGACTTTC	CASRGTSSGANVLTF
TRBV7-9	NA	TRBD1	TRBJ2-5	TGTGCCAGCAGCTCGACAGGGGGCGGAGAGACCCAGTACTTC	CASSSTGGGETQYF
TRBV18	NA	TRBD1	TRBJ2-6	TGTGCCAGCTCAACTTTTGACAGGGGGTTGTCTGGGGCCAACGTCCTGACTTTC	CASSTFDRGLSGANVLTF
TRBV7-8	NA	TRBD2	TRBJ2-1	TGTGCCAGCAGCTCCGCGACTAGCGGGAGGGCGATTGAGCAGTTCTTC	CASSSATSGRAIEQFF
TRBV7-8	many	NA	TRBJ1-1	TGTGCCAGCAGCTTAGTGGGTCAGGCGAGAACTGAAGCTTTCTTT	CASSLVGQARTEAFF
TRBV7-9	NA	NA	TRBJ2-7	TGTGCCAGCAGCTTAGCCGGCAGGCTAAACGAGCAGTACTTC	CASSLAGRLNEQYF
TRBV5-6	NA	NA	TRBJ2-6	TGTGCCAGCAGCTTGTACTTAGCCAACGTCCTGACTTTC	CASSLYLANVLTF
TRBV6-5	NA	NA	TRBJ1-1	TGTGCCAGCACCTGGACGAGGAACACTGAAGCTTTCTTT	CASTWTRNTEAFF
TRBV18	NA	NA	TRBJ2-1	TGTGCCAGCTCACCCCCAGGGAATCAGCATGAGCAGTTCTTC	CASSPPGNQHEQFF
TRBV27	NA	TRBD1	TRBJ1-4	TGTGCCAGCAGTTTGGTCCGTCAGGGGGGTGTTGAAAAACTGTTTTTT	CASSLVRQGGVEKLFF
TRBV19	NA	TRBD2	TRBJ2-1	TGTGCCAGTACCGGGACTAGCGGCAATGAGCAGTTCTTC	CASTGTSGNEQFF
TRBV6-5	NA	TRBD1	TRBJ2-7	TGTGCCAGCAGCCCGGGACAGTGGACCTACGAGCAGTACTTC	CASSPGQWTYEQYF
TRBV5-6	once	NA	TRBJ2-2	TGTGCCAGCAGCCCCCCGGCAGGGTTCTACACCGGGGAGCTGTTTTTT	CASSPPAGFYTGELFF
TRBV5-6	NA	NA	TRBJ1-6	TGTGCCAGCAGCTTGAGGGGCGGTTCACCCCTCCACTTT	CASSLRGGSPLHF
TRBV19	NA	NA	TRBJ1-2	TGTGCCAGTAGCCCGGACGGAAACTATGGCTACACCTTC	CASSPDGNYGYTF
TRBV18	few	TRBD1	TRBJ1-4	TGTGCCAGCTCACCCCGAGGACAGGGGGTTTCTAATGAAAAACTGTTTTTT	CASSPRGQGVSNEKLFF
TRBV30	once	NA	TRBJ2-1	TGTGCCTGGAGTGGCGGCATACTTTTTAGCAGTGAGCAGTTCTTC	CAWSGGILFSSEQFF
TRBV7-2	NA	NA	TRBJ2-7	TGTGCCAGCAGCTTAGAGGGATATTATTACGAGCAGTACTTC	CASSLEGYYYEQYF
TRBV5-6	NA	NA	TRBJ1-3	TGTGCCAGCAGCTTGGTGAAGGGCGGAACTGGAAACACCATATATTTT	CASSLVKGGTGNTIYF
TRBV7-2	few	NA	TRBJ1-3	TGTGCCAGCAGCCGCGATTCACGGGCTGGAAACACCATATATTTT	CASSRDSRAGNTIYF
TRBV7-9	NA	TRBD1	TRBJ2-7	TGTGCCAGCAGCCTTGCTAGGGACAGGCCCTACGAGCAGTACTTC	CASSLARDRPYEQYF
TRBV27	NA	NA	TRBJ2-7	TGTGCCAGCAGTTTCCGGGAGAGCTCCTACGAGCAGTACTTC	CASSFRESSYEQYF
TRBV5-1	few	TRBD2	TRBJ2-5	TGCGCCAGCAGCTTACTAGCGGGGGCGGGAGAGACCCAGTACTTC	CASSLLAGAGETQYF
TRBV5-4	NA	NA	TRBJ2-3	TGTGCCAGCAGCTTGGCTACAGTGGGCACGGCTAGCACAGATACGCAGTATTTT	CASSLATVGTASTDTQYF
TRBV7-9	NA	NA	TRBJ1-6	TGTGCCAGCAGCTTATGGGATGAGGATTCACCCCTCCACTTT	CASSLWDEDSPLHF
TRBV28	few	NA	TRBJ1-1	TGTGCCAGCAGTTCCAACCTGGAGGGCGAGAACACTGAAGCTTTCTTT	CASSSNLEGENTEAFF
TRBV19	once	NA	TRBJ2-7	TGTGCCAGTAGCATAACGTTCTCCTACGAGCAGTACTTC	CASSITFSYEQYF
TRBV11-3	NA	NA	TRBJ2-3	TGTGCCAGCAGCTTATACGGTCCGGAATACACAGATACGCAGTATTTT	CASSLYGPEYTDTQYF